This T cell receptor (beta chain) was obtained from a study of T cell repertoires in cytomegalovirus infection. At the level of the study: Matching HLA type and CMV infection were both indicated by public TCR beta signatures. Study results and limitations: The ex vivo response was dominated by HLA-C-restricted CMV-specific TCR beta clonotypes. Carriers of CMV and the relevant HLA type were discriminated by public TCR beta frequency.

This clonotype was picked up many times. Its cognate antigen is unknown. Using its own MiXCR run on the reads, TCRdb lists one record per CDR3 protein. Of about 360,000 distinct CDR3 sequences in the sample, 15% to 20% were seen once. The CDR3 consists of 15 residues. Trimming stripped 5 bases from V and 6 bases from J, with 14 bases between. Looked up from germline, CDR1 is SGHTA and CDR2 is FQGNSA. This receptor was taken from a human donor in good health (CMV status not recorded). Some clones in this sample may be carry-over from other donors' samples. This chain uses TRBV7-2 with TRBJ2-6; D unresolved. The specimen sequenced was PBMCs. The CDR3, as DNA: TGTGCCAGCAGCCCGACGCCCATGGAGGCCAACGTCCTGACTTTC. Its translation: CASSPTPMEANVLTF.